One T cell receptor (beta chain) is described in this entry. Here immunoSEQ multiplex PCR was the method, and the copy in TCRdb shows in-frame clones only, minus some. The table shows tens of thousands of clones, with around 94% occurring only once. The data were obtained in a study of technical replicates of blood from several donors. The specimen was T cells isolated from PBMCs. The source of this sequence is a human donor in good health.

As DNA, the CDR3 is TGTGCCAGCAGCTTAGCCTCTAGCGGCCAAGAGACCCAGTACTTC. Protein: CASSLASSGQETQYF. The chain is built from TRBV13 and TRBJ2-5; 7 nucleotides agree with TRBD2. J lost 1 base, V lost 1 base, and 3 bases had no gene match. The CDR3 runs 15 residues. Germline V lookup: CDR1 PRHDT, CDR2 FYEKMQ (reference sequence). Combining the CDR3 with reference TRBV13 and TRBJ2-5 gives the whole variable domain AAGVIQSPRHLIKEKRETATLKCYPIPRHDTVYWYQQGPGQDPQFLISFYEKMQSDKGSIPDRFSAQQFSDYHSELNMSSLELGDSALYFCASSLASSGQETQYFGPGTRLLVL.